This entry lists 27 T cell receptor beta chains sequenced from one sample in a study of chemoradiotherapy in HPV16-positive cancers. Sequenced by immunoSEQ multiplex PCR; TCRdb stores in-frame clones only, minus some. The table includes fewer than 20,000 clones, roughly 79% detected once. This specimen was collected from a patient who underwent chemoradiotherapy. All receptors come from a human donor with HPV-associated anogenital cancer.

The gene calls are TRBV30 and TRBJ2-7; D is perhaps TRBD1 (6 bases). Germline V gene lookup returns CDR1 GTSNPN and CDR2 SVGIG (reference sequence). Trimming removed 7 bases from V and 4 bases from J, with 17 bases in between. This CDR3 is built from 13 residues. The CDR3 bases are TGTGCCTCCACAGGGATCCCTAGGTACGAGCAGTACTTC. It codes for CASTGIPRYEQYF.

This sequence joins TRBV6-1 and TRBJ1-2; 9 bases are a match to TRBD1. Trimming at V came to 8 bases and at J to 6 bases, leaving 13 bases not matched to a gene. The CDR3 contains 15 residues. The V gene's germline CDR1 is MNHNS and CDR2 SASEGT. The CDR3 loop reads CASSQQTGGGHGYTF. CDR3 coding DNA: TGTGCCAGCTCCCAACAGACAGGGGGGGGACATGGCTACACCTTC.

The chain joins TRBV4-1 to TRBJ2-3, with 7 nucleotides matching TRBD2. This CDR3 is built from 18 residues. Losses at the gene ends were 4 bases for V and 3 bases for J; bases not matched to a gene: 16. Germline V gives CDR1 MGHRA, CDR2 YSYEKL. CDR3 nucleotide sequence: TGCGCCAGCAGCCCCGGTACCTACCGGGACTATGTGACAGATACGCAGTATTTT. Protein product: CASSPGTYRDYVTDTQYF.

V gene TRBV4-1 combines with J gene TRBJ1-2; tentative D call: TRBD1 (6 bases). Germline V CDR1 and CDR2: MGHRA, YSYEKL. Deletions cut 2 bases from V and 2 bases from J, with 12 bases between. This CDR3 spans 15 amino acids. The CDR3 sequence: CASSQWTEANYGYTF. DNA of the CDR3: TGCGCCAGCAGCCAATGGACAGAGGCCAACTATGGCTACACCTTC.

In this sample, this clone turned up a few times. The chain combines TRBV2 with TRBJ2-7; D is perhaps TRBD2 (5 bases). The CDR3 runs 13 residues. Trimming left V 6 bases short and J 1 base short, with 10 bases between. From germline, CDR1 is SNHLY and CDR2 FYNNEI. CDR3 residues: CASRRTGSYEQYF. CDR3 in DNA: TGTGCCAGCAGGCGGACTGGTTCCTACGAGCAGTACTTC.

V is TRBV2 and J is TRBJ2-7, with 7 bases aligning to TRBD2. V shed 2 bases, J shed 2 bases, and the junction held 9 bases outside the gene matches. The length of the CDR3 is 16 residues. Germline V gives CDR1 SNHLY, CDR2 FYNNEI. The CDR3 DNA is TGTGCCAGCAGTGAATCGGGGGGATTTGGAACCTACGAGCAGTACTTC. Its protein is CASSESGGFGTYEQYF.

This chain joins TRBV7-9 and TRBJ1-2, with D tentatively TRBD1 (5 bases). Trimming removed 1 base at V and 7 bases at J, with 19 bases between. The CDR3 runs 16 residues. Germline CDR1 and CDR2: SEHNR and FQNEAQ (reference sequence). The CDR3 bases are TGTGCCAGCAGCTTAGATGGTGGGGGGGTGACTGCTGGCTACACCTTC. This translates into CASSLDGGGVTAGYTF.

The V gene is TRBV2, the J gene TRBJ2-1, with D possibly being TRBD1 or TRBD2 (5 bases each). The V gene's germline CDR1 is SNHLY and CDR2 FYNNEI. This CDR3 comprises 13 residues. V lost 7 bases, J lost 0 bases, and 7 bases lay in between. The CDR3 coding sequence is TGTGCCAGCACAGGGAGCTCCTACAATGAGCAGTTCTTC. It encodes CASTGSSYNEQFF.

This clone was observed a single time. The chain recombines TRBV28 with TRBJ2-3, with D maybe TRBD2 (6 bases). Trimming took 10 bases from V and 5 from J, leaving 19 bases between them. This CDR3 contains 14 residues. In germline, CDR1 is MDHEN, CDR2 SYDVKM. The CDR3 sequence is CATAGPYLGDTQYF. The CDR3 DNA reads as TGTGCCACCGCGGGACCCTACCTGGGAGATACGCAGTATTTT.

V is TRBV7-2 and J is TRBJ2-5; 8 bases agree with TRBD2. V lost 1 base, J lost 2 bases, and 0 bases stayed unmatched. The CDR3 spans 14 residues. CDR1 SGHTA and CDR2 FQGNSA come from the germline V gene. DNA for the CDR3: TGTGCCAGCAGCTTAGAGCGGGGGCAAGAGACCCAGTACTTC. Translation: CASSLERGQETQYF.

V and J are TRBV10-3 and TRBJ2-7; 8 bases are a match to TRBD1. This CDR3 has 13 amino acids. The junction had 2 bases not matched to a gene; V was cut back by 6 bases and J by 1 base. In germline, CDR1 is ENHRY, CDR2 SYGVKD. CDR3 sequence: CAISRDRSYEQYF. CDR3 DNA: TGTGCCATCAGCCGGGACAGGTCCTACGAGCAGTACTTC.

The chain is built from TRBV7-2 and TRBJ1-1; D might be TRBD1 (5 bases). The ends were cut back, 3 bases at V and 10 bases at J, with 15 bases in the middle. The CDR3 loop spans 13 amino acids. CDR1 and CDR2 from the germline V gene are SGHTA and FQGNSA. The CDR3, as DNA: TGTGCCAGCAGCTTTTCGTCAGGGTCGGCAGCTTTCTTT. This codes for CASSFSSGSAAFF.

This sequence joins TRBV25-1 and TRBJ1-2, with D unclear. The V end was cut by 8 bases, the J end by 1 base, with 17 bases between. Germline CDR1 is MGHDK and CDR2 is SYGVNS. The CDR3 is 15 amino acids. CDR3 coding DNA: TGTGCCAGCTTGGGTAGGGAAACCCTTAACTATGGCTACACCTTC. This encodes CASLGRETLNYGYTF.

This clone occurred once. The rearrangement links TRBV9 to TRBJ2-7; 9 bases are shared with TRBD1. Trimming took 4 bases from V and 3 from J; bases not matched to a gene: 2. Germline-derived CDR1 and CDR2 are SGDLS and YYNGEE. CDR3 length equals 13 residues. The CDR3 spells CASSRTGVYEQYF. CDR3 nucleotides: TGTGCCAGCAGCCGGACAGGGGTCTACGAGCAGTACTTC.

CDR3 sequence (DNA): TGCGCCAGCAGCTTTGGCTATTCCGGGGAGCTGTTTTTT. This translates into CASSFGYSGELFF. The chain couples TRBV5-1 to TRBJ2-2, with D unresolved. The CDR3 spans 13 residues. The ends were cut back, 2 bases at V and 6 bases at J, with 8 bases in the middle. CDR1 and CDR2 from the germline V gene are SGHRS and YFSETQ.

About this clone: The junction departs from germline at one end; a sequencing error may be responsible. The gene calls are TRBV2 and TRBJ2-3, with TRBD2 identical over 10 bases. Germline CDR1 and CDR2: SNHLY and FYNNEI. The CDR3 consists of 15 residues. The CDR3 sequence: CASRERGGHTDTQYF. The DNA for the CDR3 is TGTGCCAGCCGTGAGCGGGGGGGCCATACAGATACGCAGTATTTT.

V gene TRBV7-2 combines with J gene TRBJ2-1; a weak D match, TRBD1 (5 bases). Germline V gives CDR1 SGHTA, CDR2 FQGNSA. Deletions cut 2 bases from V and 7 bases from J, with 9 bases between. The CDR3 spans 13 residues. The CDR3 region has the DNA TGTGCCAGCAGCTTACTACAGGTAAATGAGCAGTTCTTC. This translates into CASSLLQVNEQFF.

The genes are TRBV7-8 and TRBJ1-2; D gene ambiguous. The ends were cut back, 1 base at V and 1 base at J, with 13 bases in the middle. CDR3 length equals 16 residues. Germline V gives CDR1 SGHVS, CDR2 FQNEAQ. CDR3: CASSLVPGLSNYGYTF. In DNA, the CDR3 is TGTGCCAGCAGCTTAGTCCCTGGACTCAGTAACTATGGCTACACCTTC. Drawing the rest from reference TRBV7-8 and TRBJ1-2, the complete variable domain is GAGVSQSPRYKVAKRGQDVALRCDPISGHVSLFWYQQALGQGPEFLTYFQNEAQLDKSGLPSDRFFAERPEGSVSTLKIQRTQQEDSAVYLCASSLVPGLSNYGYTFGSGTRLTVV.

The chain recombines TRBV11-2 with TRBJ2-3; the match to TRBD2 covers 7 bases. The CDR3 contains 14 residues. The germline V gene encodes CDR1 SGHAT and CDR2 FQNNGV. V shed 5 bases, J shed 7 bases, and the junction held 9 bases outside the gene matches. The CDR3: CASSGGSGPNTQYF. CDR3 nucleotide sequence: TGTGCCAGCAGCGGGGGTAGCGGGCCCAATACGCAGTATTTT. Complete variable domain (other parts from reference TRBV11-2 and TRBJ2-3): EAGVAQSPRYKIIEKRQSVAFWCNPISGHATLYWYQQILGQGPKLLIQFQNNGVVDDSQLPKDRFSAERLKGVDSTLKIQPAKLEDSAVYLCASSGGSGPNTQYFGPGTRLTVL.

The V gene is TRBV6-1, the J gene TRBJ1-5, with 10 bases lining up with TRBD1. Germline CDR1 is MNHNS and CDR2 is SASEGT. The CDR3 is 17 amino acids. The V segment lost 3 bases and the J segment 4 bases; nucleotides outside the gene matches: 9. CDR3 protein: CASSDGLTGGENQPQHF. Written as DNA, the CDR3 is TGTGCCAGCAGTGATGGGCTGACAGGGGGCGAGAATCAGCCCCAGCATTTT.

J is TRBJ2-5 and V is TRBV9, with TRBD2 identical over 9 bases. CDR1 and CDR2 (germline): SGDLS, YYNGEE. After removal of 0 bases from V and 1 base from J, the junction contained 4 bases not matched to a gene. This CDR3 has 16 residues. The CDR3 reads CASSVVPAGGQETQYF. The DNA of the CDR3 is TGTGCCAGCAGCGTAGTTCCAGCGGGGGGCCAAGAGACCCAGTACTTC.

The V call is TRBV30, the J call TRBJ2-7, with unresolved D. CDR3 length: 13 amino acids. Trimming left V 3 bases short and J 2 bases short, with 11 bases between. In germline, CDR1 is GTSNPN, CDR2 SVGIG (reference sequence). DNA for the CDR3: TGTGCCTGGAGAGGACGTTCTCCCTACGAGCAGTACTTC. This gives the protein CAWRGRSPYEQYF.

The genes are TRBV4-1 and TRBJ1-6; tentative D call: TRBD1 (5 bases). Per germline, CDR1 MGHRA and CDR2 YSYEKL. Trimming removed 0 bases from V and 6 bases from J, with 9 bases in between. The CDR3 has 15 residues. In DNA form, the CDR3 reads TGCGCCAGCAGCCAAGACAGGGATCTTAATTCACCCCTCCACTTT. Protein sequence: CASSQDRDLNSPLHF.

V is TRBV7-9 and J is TRBJ2-3; 9 bases are shared with TRBD2. This CDR3 region has 15 residues. Looked up from germline, CDR1 is SEHNR and CDR2 is FQNEAQ (reference sequence). V dropped 6 bases and J dropped 2; count of bases not matched to a gene: 6. The CDR3 DNA reads as TGTGCCAGCAGTTCGACTAGCGGACACACAGATACGCAGTATTTT. This encodes CASSSTSGHTDTQYF.

This clone was seen a few times. Additional DNA sequences in this sample encode the identical CDR3. This chain uses TRBV28 with TRBJ1-2, with no clear D. The germline V and J ends were trimmed by 3 bases and 4 bases, with 6 bases remaining between them. The CDR3 extends over 12 amino acids. The V gene's germline CDR1 is MDHEN and CDR2 SYDVKM. The CDR3 nucleotides read TGTGCCAGCAGTTTGGGCGGCTATGGCTACACCTTC. Amino acid sequence: CASSLGGYGYTF.

The chain carries TRBV11-2 and TRBJ1-1, with 10 nucleotides matching TRBD1. The CDR3 sequence is 15 residues long. V gave up 2 bases and J gave up 7 bases; unmatched junction bases: 7. Germline CDR1 is SGHAT and CDR2 is FQNNGV. The DNA for the CDR3 is TGTGCCAGCAGCTTATGGTACGGGACAGGGGATGAAGCTTTCTTT. As protein: CASSLWYGTGDEAFF.

The V and J genes are TRBV13 and TRBJ2-7; 7 nucleotides line up with TRBD1. The J segment lost 3 bases and the V segment lost 2 bases, leaving 1 base of the junction unmatched. The CDR3 sequence is 13 residues long. In germline, CDR1 is PRHDT, CDR2 FYEKMQ (reference sequence). The CDR3 reads CASSLRQGYEQYF. The CDR3 bases are TGTGCCAGCAGCTTAAGACAGGGCTACGAGCAGTACTTC.